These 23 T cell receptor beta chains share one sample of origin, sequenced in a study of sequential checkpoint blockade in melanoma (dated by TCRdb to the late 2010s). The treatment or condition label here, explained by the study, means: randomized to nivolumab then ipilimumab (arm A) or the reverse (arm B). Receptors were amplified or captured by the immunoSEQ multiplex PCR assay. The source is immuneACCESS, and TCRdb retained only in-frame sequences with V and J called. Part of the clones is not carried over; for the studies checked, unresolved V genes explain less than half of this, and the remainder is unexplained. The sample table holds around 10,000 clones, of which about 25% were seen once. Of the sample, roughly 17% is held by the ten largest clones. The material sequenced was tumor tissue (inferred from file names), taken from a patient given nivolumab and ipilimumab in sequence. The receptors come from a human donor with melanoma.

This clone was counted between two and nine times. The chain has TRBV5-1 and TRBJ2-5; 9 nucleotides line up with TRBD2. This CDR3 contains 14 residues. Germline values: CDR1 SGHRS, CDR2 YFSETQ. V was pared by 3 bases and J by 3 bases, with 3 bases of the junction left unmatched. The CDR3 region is CASSSGLAKETQYF. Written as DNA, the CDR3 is TGCGCCAGCAGCTCGGGACTAGCAAAAGAGACCCAGTACTTC.

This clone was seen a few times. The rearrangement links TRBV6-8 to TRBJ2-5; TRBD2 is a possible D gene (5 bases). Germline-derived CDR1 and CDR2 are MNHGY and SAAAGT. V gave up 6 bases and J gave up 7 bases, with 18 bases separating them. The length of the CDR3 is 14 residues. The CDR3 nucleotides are TGTGCCAGCAGCCAGAACAGCGGCAGCGGGACCCAGTACTTC. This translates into CASSQNSGSGTQYF.

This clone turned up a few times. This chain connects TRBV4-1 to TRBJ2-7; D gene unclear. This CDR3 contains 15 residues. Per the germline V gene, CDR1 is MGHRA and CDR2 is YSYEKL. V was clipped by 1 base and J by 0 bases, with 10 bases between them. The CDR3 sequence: CASSQGFDSSYEQYF. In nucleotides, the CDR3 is TGCGCCAGCAGCCAAGGGTTCGATAGCTCCTACGAGCAGTACTTC.

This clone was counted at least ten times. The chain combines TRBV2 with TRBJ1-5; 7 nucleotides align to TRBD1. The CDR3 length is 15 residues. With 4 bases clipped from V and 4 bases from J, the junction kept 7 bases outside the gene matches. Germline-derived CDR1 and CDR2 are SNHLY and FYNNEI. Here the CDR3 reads CASSVAGTVNQPQHF. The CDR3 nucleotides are TGTGCCAGCAGTGTCGCCGGGACAGTGAATCAGCCCCAGCATTTT.

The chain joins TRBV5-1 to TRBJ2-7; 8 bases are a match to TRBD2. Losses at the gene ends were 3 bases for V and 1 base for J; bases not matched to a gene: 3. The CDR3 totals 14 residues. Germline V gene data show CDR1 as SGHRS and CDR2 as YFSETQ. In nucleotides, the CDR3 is TGCGCCAGCAGCTCGGGGGGGGCTTCCTACGAGCAGTACTTC. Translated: CASSSGGASYEQYF.

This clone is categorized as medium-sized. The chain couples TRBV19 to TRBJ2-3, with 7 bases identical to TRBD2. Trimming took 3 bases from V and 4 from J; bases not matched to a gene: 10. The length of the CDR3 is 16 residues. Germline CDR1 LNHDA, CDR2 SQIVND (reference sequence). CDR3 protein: CASSMVEGGQADTQYF. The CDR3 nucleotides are TGTGCCAGTAGTATGGTAGAGGGAGGGCAGGCAGATACGCAGTATTTT. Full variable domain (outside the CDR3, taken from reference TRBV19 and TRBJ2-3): DGGITQSPKYLFRKEGQNVTLSCEQNLNHDAMYWYRQDPGQGLRLIYYSQIVNDFQKGDIAEGYSVSREKKESFPLTVTSAQKNPTAFYLCASSMVEGGQADTQYFGPGTRLTVL.

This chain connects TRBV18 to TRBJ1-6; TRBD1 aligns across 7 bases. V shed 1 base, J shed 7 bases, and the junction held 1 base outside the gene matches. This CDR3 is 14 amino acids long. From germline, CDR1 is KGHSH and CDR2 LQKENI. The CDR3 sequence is CASSPQGANSPLHF. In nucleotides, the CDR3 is TGTGCCAGCTCACCACAGGGGGCCAATTCACCCCTCCACTTT.

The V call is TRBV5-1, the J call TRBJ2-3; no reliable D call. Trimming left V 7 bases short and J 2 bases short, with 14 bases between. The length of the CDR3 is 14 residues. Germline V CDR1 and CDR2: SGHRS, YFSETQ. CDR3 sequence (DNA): TGCGCCAGCCGTGCCGTGGAGCACACAGATACGCAGTATTTT. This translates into CASRAVEHTDTQYF.

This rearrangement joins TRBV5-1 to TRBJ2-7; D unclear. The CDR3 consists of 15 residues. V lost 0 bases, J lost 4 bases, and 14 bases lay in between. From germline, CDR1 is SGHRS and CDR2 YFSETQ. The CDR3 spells CASSLEARLSYEQYF. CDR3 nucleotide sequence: TGCGCCAGCAGCTTGGAAGCCAGGCTGTCGTACGAGCAGTACTTC.

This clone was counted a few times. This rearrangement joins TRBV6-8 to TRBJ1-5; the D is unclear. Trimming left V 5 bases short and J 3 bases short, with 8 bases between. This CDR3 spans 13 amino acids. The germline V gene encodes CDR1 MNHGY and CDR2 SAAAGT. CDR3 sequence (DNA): TGTGCCAGCAGTCACAATGCCAATCAGCCCCAGCATTTT. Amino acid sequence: CASSHNANQPQHF.

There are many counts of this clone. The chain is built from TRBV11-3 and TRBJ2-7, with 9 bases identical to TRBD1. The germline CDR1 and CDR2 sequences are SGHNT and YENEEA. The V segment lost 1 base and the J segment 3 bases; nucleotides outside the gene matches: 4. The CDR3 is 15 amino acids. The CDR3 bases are TGTGCCAGCAGCTTAGGAGGGACAGGGAGCTACGAGCAGTACTTC. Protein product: CASSLGGTGSYEQYF.

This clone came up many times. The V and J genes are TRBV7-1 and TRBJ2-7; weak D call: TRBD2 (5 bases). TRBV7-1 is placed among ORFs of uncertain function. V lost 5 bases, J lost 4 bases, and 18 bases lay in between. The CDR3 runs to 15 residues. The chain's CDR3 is CASSLSAGERYEQYF. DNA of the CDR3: TGTGCCAGCAGCCTTAGCGCAGGAGAACGATACGAGCAGTACTTC.

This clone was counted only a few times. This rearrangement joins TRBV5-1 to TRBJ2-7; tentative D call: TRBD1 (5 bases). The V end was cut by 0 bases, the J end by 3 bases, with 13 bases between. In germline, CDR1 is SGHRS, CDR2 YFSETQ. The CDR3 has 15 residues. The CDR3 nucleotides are TGCGCCAGCAGCTTGGGGCAGGGCACGTTCTACGAGCAGTACTTC. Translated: CASSLGQGTFYEQYF.

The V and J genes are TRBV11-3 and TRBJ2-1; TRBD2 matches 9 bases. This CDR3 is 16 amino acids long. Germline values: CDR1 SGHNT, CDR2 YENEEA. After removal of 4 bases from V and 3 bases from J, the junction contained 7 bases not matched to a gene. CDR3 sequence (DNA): TGTGCCAGCAGCTCCTCGGGACTAGCTGACTACAATGAGCAGTTCTTC. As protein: CASSSSGLADYNEQFF.

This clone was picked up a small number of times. CDR3 DNA: TGTGCCTGGACCTTCGCCGCCCTAACAGGGAGGGAGACCCAGTACTTC. It is translated as CAWTFAALTGRETQYF. The chain carries TRBV30 and TRBJ2-5; D is possibly TRBD1 or TRBD2 (6 bases each). V lost 4 bases to trimming and J lost 5 bases, with 23 bases between them. This CDR3 is built from 16 residues. Germline values: CDR1 GTSNPN, CDR2 SVGIG (reference sequence).

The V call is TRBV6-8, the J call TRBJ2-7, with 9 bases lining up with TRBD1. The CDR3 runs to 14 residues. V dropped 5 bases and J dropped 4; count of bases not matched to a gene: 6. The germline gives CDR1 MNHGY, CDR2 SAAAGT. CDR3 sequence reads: CASSIQGAKYEQYF. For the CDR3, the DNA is TGTGCCAGCAGTATACAGGGGGCTAAGTACGAGCAGTACTTC.

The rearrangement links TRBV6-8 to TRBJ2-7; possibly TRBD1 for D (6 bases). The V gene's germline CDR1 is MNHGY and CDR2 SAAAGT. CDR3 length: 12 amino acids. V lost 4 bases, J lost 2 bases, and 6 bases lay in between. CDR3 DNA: TGTGCCAGCAGTTGGGGGCCCTACGAGCAGTACTTC. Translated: CASSWGPYEQYF.

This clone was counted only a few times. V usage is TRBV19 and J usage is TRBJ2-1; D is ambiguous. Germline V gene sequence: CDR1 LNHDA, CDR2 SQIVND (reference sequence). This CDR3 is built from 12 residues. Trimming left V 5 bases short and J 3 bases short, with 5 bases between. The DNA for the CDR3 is TGTGCCAGTAGTCTTTACTACAATGAGCAGTTCTTC. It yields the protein CASSLYYNEQFF.

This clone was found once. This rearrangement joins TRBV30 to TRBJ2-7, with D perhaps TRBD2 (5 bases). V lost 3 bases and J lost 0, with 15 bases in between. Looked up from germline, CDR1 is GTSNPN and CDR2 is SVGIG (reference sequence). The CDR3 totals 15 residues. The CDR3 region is CAWRAVLANSYEQYF. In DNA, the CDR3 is TGTGCCTGGAGAGCCGTTTTAGCGAACTCCTACGAGCAGTACTTC.

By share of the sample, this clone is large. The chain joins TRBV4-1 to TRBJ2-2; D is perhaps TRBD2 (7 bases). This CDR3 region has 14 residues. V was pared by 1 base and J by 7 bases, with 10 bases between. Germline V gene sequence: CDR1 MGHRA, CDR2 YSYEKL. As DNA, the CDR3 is TGCGCCAGCAGCCAAGGGGGGGGCCACGGGGAGCTGTTTTTT. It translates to CASSQGGGHGELFF.

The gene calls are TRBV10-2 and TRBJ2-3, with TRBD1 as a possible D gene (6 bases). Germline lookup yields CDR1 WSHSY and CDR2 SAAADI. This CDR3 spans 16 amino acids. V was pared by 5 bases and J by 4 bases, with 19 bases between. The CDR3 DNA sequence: TGCGCCAGCAGTTACCAGGGGTCTGCAGTCCCAGATACGCAGTATTTT. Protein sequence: CASSYQGSAVPDTQYF.

CDR3 loop: CASSRPGAYEQYF. The CDR3 nucleotides read TGTGCCAGCAGCCGACCGGGGGCCTACGAGCAGTACTTC. The rearrangement links TRBV6-8 to TRBJ2-7; a possible D gene is TRBD2 (6 bases). This CDR3 region has 13 residues. V lost 6 bases and J lost 2, with 11 bases in between. Germline CDR1 and CDR2: MNHGY and SAAAGT.

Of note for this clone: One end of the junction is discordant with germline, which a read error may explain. CDR3: CASILIQGMTEAFF. Written as DNA, the CDR3 is TGTGCCAGCATTTTAATCCAGGGGATGACTGAAGCTTTCTTT. The rearrangement joins TRBV28 to TRBJ1-1; possibly TRBD1 for D (6 bases). The CDR3 length is 14 residues. From germline, CDR1 is MDHEN and CDR2 SYDVKM.